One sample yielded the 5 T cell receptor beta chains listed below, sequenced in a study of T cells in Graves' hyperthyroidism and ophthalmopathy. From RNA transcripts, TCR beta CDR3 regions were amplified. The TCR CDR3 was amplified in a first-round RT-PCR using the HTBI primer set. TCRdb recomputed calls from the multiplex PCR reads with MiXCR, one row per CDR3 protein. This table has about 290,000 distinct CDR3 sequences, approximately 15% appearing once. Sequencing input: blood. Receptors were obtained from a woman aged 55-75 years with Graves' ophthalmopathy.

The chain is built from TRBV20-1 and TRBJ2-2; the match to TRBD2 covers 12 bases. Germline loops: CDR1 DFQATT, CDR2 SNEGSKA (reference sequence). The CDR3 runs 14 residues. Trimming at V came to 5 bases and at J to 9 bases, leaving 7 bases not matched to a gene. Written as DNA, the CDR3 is TGCAGTGCTGACCTAGCGGGAGGGCCCCGGGAGCTGTTTTTT. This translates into CSADLAGGPRELFF.

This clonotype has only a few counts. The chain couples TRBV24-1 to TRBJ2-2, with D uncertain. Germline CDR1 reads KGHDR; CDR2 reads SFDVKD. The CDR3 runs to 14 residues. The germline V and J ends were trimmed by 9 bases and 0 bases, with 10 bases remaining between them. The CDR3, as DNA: TGTGCCACCTGTCCTGGGACGAACACCGGGGAGCTGTTTTTT. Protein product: CATCPGTNTGELFF.

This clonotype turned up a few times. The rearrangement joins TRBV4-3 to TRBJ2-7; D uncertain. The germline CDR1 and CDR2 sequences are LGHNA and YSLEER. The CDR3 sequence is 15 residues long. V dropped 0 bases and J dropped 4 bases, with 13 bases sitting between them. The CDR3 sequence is CASSQEGSDVYEQYF. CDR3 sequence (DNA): TGCGCCAGCAGCCAAGAGGGTTCGGACGTATACGAGCAGTACTTC.

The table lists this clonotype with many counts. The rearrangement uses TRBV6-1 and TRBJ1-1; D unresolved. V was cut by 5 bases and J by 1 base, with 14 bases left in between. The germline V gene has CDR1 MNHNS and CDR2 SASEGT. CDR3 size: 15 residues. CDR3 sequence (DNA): TGTGCCAGCAGTCCCAATAGTCTGTGGAACACTGAAGCTTTCTTT. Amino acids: CASSPNSLWNTEAFF.

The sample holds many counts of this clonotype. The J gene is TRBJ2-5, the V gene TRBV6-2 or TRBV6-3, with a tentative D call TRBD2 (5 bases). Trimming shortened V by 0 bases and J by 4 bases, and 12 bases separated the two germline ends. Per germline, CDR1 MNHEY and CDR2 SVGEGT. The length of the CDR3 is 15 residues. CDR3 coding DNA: TGTGCCAGCAGTTACTCCTCGACTACTGGAGAGACCCAGTACTTC. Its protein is CASSYSSTTGETQYF.